One and the same sample provided the 22 T cell receptor beta chains below, sequenced in a study of post-analysis software for immune sequencing data (dated by TCRdb to between 2014 and 2017). Points the paper makes about the study in general: Roughly 5 TRBV segments, including TRBV5-6, TRBV5-1 and TRBV20-1, were significantly more frequent in patients than controls.

The library was produced with PCR. Instrument used: Illumina HiSeq 2500. Unique molecular identifiers were incorporated into TCR beta cDNA libraries to reduce PCR and sequencing biases. The public reads were reanalyzed by TCRdb: fastp trimming at Q25, MiXCR alignment, in-frame beta chains only. Under each unique CDR3 protein, matching rows form one entry showing the most common genes and DNA. This sample is represented by fewer than 550,000 distinct CDR3 sequences; 30% to 40% of them were singletons. In total, the top ten clones hold around 5.9% of the sample. These receptors have no identified antigens. Material for sequencing was blood. These receptors were taken from a girl between 2 and 17 years old with multiple sclerosis.

This chain connects TRBV7-2 to TRBJ2-5; tentative D call: TRBD1 (6 bases). The J call may be faulty, since TRBJ2-1 better matches the DNA end. This CDR3 region has 14 residues. Germline V lookup: CDR1 SGHTA, CDR2 FQGNSA. Written as DNA, the CDR3 is TGTGCCAGCAGAGACAGGACAAACTTGGAGACCCAGTTCTTC. The encoded protein is CASRDRTNLETQFF.

The chain couples TRBV3-1 to TRBJ1-2; the D is unclear. V gave up 4 bases and J gave up 5 bases, with 17 bases separating them. Germline CDR1 and CDR2: LGHDT and YNNKEL (reference sequence). CDR3 length: 15 residues. The CDR3 DNA is TGTGCCAGCAGCCCTGGGTCCACTAGGGTGTATGGCTACACCTTC. Its translation: CASSPGSTRVYGYTF.

The V call is TRBV7-9, the J call TRBJ1-2, with a possible D match to TRBD1 (5 bases). V was cut by 2 bases and J by 5 bases, with 18 bases left in between. Germline V gives CDR1 SEHNR, CDR2 FQNEAQ (reference sequence). The length of the CDR3 is 16 residues. The CDR3 here is CASSLFLAGTEYGYTF. The CDR3, as DNA: TGTGCCAGCAGCTTATTCCTAGCCGGGACGGAATATGGCTACACCTTC.

V is TRBV3-1 and J is TRBJ2-5, with TRBD2 as a possible D gene (6 bases). V lost 3 bases, J lost 2 bases, and 16 bases lay in between. The length of the CDR3 is 16 residues. Germline CDR1 and CDR2: LGHDT and YNNKEL (reference sequence). CDR3 bases: TGTGCCAGCAGCCACCGTGGGGGAGGTTCACAAGAGACCCAGTACTTC. This encodes CASSHRGGGSQETQYF.

The chain combines TRBV7-9 with TRBJ2-7, with 8 bases aligning to TRBD2. The CDR3 consists of 13 residues. After removal of 4 bases from V and 10 bases from J, the junction contained 9 bases not matched to a gene. Germline V CDR1 and CDR2: SEHNR, FQNEAQ (reference sequence). The CDR3 here is CASSSGGAGDQYF. The CDR3 region has the DNA TGTGCCAGCAGCTCGGGAGGGGCGGGAGACCAGTACTTC.

This clonotype was counted at least ten times. The CDR3 nucleotides read TGTGCCAGCAGCCTCTCACAGGGTAACGAGCAGTACTTC. This gives the protein CASSLSQGNEQYF. The chain has TRBV27 and TRBJ2-7; D is possibly TRBD1 (6 bases). The V gene's germline CDR1 is MNHEY and CDR2 SMNVEV (reference sequence). Trimming removed 6 bases at V and 5 bases at J, with 14 bases between. CDR3 length: 13 residues.

The chain uses TRBV7-2 and TRBJ2-5, with D possibly being TRBD1 (6 bases). V lost 8 bases and J 5 bases, leaving 18 bases between the germline ends. The CDR3 has 14 amino acids. Germline assignment: CDR1 SGHTA and CDR2 FQGNSA. CDR3 region: CASGFRGPGETQYF. Here the CDR3 DNA reads TGTGCCAGCGGATTCAGGGGTCCGGGGGAGACCCAGTACTTC.

This clonotype has just a few counts. The chain recombines TRBV10-1 with TRBJ2-7; the D call may be TRBD1 or TRBD2 (5 bases each). V shed 6 bases and J shed 6 bases, with 6 bases lying between them. Germline-derived CDR1 and CDR2 are WNHNN and SYGVQD (reference sequence). The CDR3 covers 10 residues. The CDR3 DNA follows: TGCGCCAGCAGGAGGGGCGAGCAGTACTTC. Protein: CASRRGEQYF.

The rearrangement uses TRBV6-5 and TRBJ1-2; TRBD1 matches 8 bases. The CDR3 spans 15 residues. Trimming took 1 base from V and 8 from J; bases not matched to a gene: 9. CDR1 and CDR2 from the germline V gene are MNHEY and SVGAGI. The CDR3 DNA is TGTGCCAGCAGTTACTTACCCGGACAGGGAGGCGGCTACACCTTC. This encodes CASSYLPGQGGGYTF.

This clonotype has at least ten counts. CDR3 loop: CSVAGRSYNEQFF. The CDR3 DNA is TGCAGCGTTGCGGGGCGCTCCTACAATGAGCAGTTCTTC. This chain links TRBV29-1 with TRBJ2-1; tentatively, D is TRBD1 or TRBD2 (5 bases each). CDR3 length: 13 amino acids. The germline CDR1 and CDR2 sequences are SQVTM and ANQGSEA. Deletions cut 4 bases from V and 0 bases from J, with 7 bases between.

This clonotype was counted only a few times. V usage is TRBV4-1 and J usage is TRBJ2-7; D might be TRBD2 (6 bases). The last part of the DNA fits TRBJ2-5 better; the J call may be wrong. Germline V lookup: CDR1 MGHRA, CDR2 YSYEKL. The CDR3 has 14 residues. As DNA, the CDR3 is TGCGCCAGCAGCCAAGCCGGAGGGGCGGAGACCCAGTACTTC. Translation gives CASSQAGGAETQYF.

In its sample, this clonotype was seen a few times. The CDR3 here is CASSRGEETQYF. DNA for the CDR3: TGTGCCAGCAGTCGGGGGGAGGAGACCCAGTACTTC. This chain connects TRBV7-9 to TRBJ2-5, with TRBD2 matching over 7 bases. The J segment lost 5 bases and the V segment lost 6 bases, leaving 3 bases of the junction unmatched. The CDR3 has 12 amino acids. Germline V gene data show CDR1 as SEHNR and CDR2 as FQNEAQ (reference sequence).

The rearrangement links TRBV7-9 to TRBJ1-1, with D possibly being TRBD1 (5 bases). Germline V lookup: CDR1 SEHNR, CDR2 FQNEAQ (reference sequence). This CDR3 has 12 amino acids. V shed 8 bases and J shed 11 bases, with 18 bases lying between them. Here the CDR3 DNA reads TGTGCCAGCTCAGGTCTAGGGGCGATGGCTTTCTTT. Its translation is CASSGLGAMAFF.

In its sample, this clonotype was seen once. The rearrangement joins TRBV6-6 to TRBJ2-5, with 14 positions matching TRBD2. CDR3 size: 16 residues. J gave up 7 bases and V 2 bases, and 6 bases lay outside the gene matches. Germline V lookup: CDR1 MNHNY, CDR2 SVGAGI (reference sequence). The DNA of the CDR3 is TGTGCCAGCAGTTACAGGACTAGCGGGGGGCGAGGGACCCAGTACTTC. This encodes CASSYRTSGGRGTQYF.

The rearrangement joins TRBV6-1 to TRBJ2-5; a possible D gene is TRBD1 (6 bases). CDR1 and CDR2 (germline): MNHNS, SASEGT. The V end lost 7 bases, the J end lost 2 bases, and 32 bases lay between the germline ends. The CDR3 loop spans 20 amino acids. The CDR3 sequence: CASTKREQGNPRRGQETQYF. In DNA form, the CDR3 reads TGTGCCAGCACCAAAAGGGAGCAGGGGAACCCTCGCCGGGGTCAAGAGACCCAGTACTTC.

The CDR3 spells CASSQTGGGTEAFF. CDR3 nucleotide sequence: TGCGCCAGCAGCCAGACAGGGGGAGGTACTGAAGCTTTCTTT. The V call is TRBV5-1, the J call TRBJ1-1, with TRBD1 matching over 9 bases. V was clipped by 4 bases and J by 5 bases; unmatched bases: 6. The CDR3 sequence is 14 residues long. CDR1 SGHRS and CDR2 YFSETQ come from the germline V gene.

The J gene is TRBJ1-1, the V gene TRBV20-1, with D unresolved. From germline, CDR1 is DFQATT and CDR2 SNEGSKA (reference sequence). With 5 bases removed from V and 2 bases from J, the gap between germline ends came to 9 bases. The CDR3 consists of 12 residues. CDR3 residues: CSAFTANTEAFF. CDR3 DNA: TGCAGTGCTTTCACGGCCAACACTGAAGCTTTCTTT.

This rearrangement joins TRBV9 to TRBJ1-1; possible D gene TRBD1, 5 bases. V was shortened by 0 bases and J by 4 bases, with 10 bases between the two germline ends. CDR1 is SGDLS and CDR2 is YYNGEE in the germline V gene. This CDR3 is built from 14 residues. The CDR3 DNA follows: TGTGCCAGCAGCGTAGTAACAGGCTTCACTGAAGCTTTCTTT. This sequence encodes CASSVVTGFTEAFF.

This clonotype was found a few times. The CDR3 spells CASSLLGTGDQETQYF. CDR3 nucleotide sequence: TGTGCCAGCAGCTTGTTAGGGACAGGCGATCAAGAGACCCAGTACTTC. V is TRBV5-5 and J is TRBJ2-5, with TRBD1 identical over 8 bases. Germline CDR1 SGHKS, CDR2 YYEKEE (reference sequence). V shed 1 base and J 2 bases; nucleotides not matched to a gene: 7. The CDR3 is 16 residues long. The full variable domain, with the rest looked up from reference TRBV5-5 and TRBJ2-5, is DAGVTQSPTHLIKTRGQQVTLRCSPISGHKSVSWYQQVLGQGPQFIFQYYEKEERGRGNFPDRFSARQFPNYSSELNVNALLLGDSALYLCASSLLGTGDQETQYFGPGTRLLVL.

V is TRBV29-1 and J is TRBJ1-2, with D hard to call. V lost 6 bases and J 4 bases, leaving 15 bases between the germline ends. This CDR3 has 13 residues. The germline CDR1 and CDR2 sequences are SQVTM and ANQGSEA. The CDR3 nucleotides read TGCAGCGTCGTCACGAGGCAGAGCTATGGCTACACCTTC. Its translation is CSVVTRQSYGYTF.

This chain uses TRBV5-1 with TRBJ2-5; D uncertain. The CDR3 has 14 residues. With 0 bases removed from V and 4 bases from J, the gap between germline ends came to 10 bases. Germline CDR1 is SGHRS and CDR2 is YFSETQ. The CDR3 coding sequence is TGCGCCAGCAGCTTGGAGGGTGTCCGAGAGACCCAGTACTTC. Translating it yields CASSLEGVRETQYF.

J is TRBJ2-3 and V is TRBV9; TRBD2 agrees at 9 bases. V trimming: 0 bases; J trimming: 1 base; junction bases outside the gene matches: 21. Per the germline V gene, CDR1 is SGDLS and CDR2 is YYNGEE. The CDR3 has 22 amino acids. The CDR3 protein is CASSVATPTTSAGGQGTDTQYF. Written as DNA, the CDR3 is TGTGCCAGCAGCGTAGCTACCCCAACAACGTCGGCGGGGGGGCAGGGCACAGATACGCAGTATTTT.